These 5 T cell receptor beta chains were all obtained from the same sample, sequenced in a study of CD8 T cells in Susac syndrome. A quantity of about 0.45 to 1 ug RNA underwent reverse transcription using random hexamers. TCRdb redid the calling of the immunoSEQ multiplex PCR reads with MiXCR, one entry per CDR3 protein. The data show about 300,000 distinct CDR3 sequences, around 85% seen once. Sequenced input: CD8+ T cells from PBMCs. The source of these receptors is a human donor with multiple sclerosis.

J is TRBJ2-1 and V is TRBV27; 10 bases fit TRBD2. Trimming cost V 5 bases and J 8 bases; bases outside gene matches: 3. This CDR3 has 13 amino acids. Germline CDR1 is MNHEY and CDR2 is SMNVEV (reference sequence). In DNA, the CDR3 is TGTGCCAGCAGTGTAAGCGGGAGGGATGAGCAGTTCTTC. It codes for CASSVSGRDEQFF.

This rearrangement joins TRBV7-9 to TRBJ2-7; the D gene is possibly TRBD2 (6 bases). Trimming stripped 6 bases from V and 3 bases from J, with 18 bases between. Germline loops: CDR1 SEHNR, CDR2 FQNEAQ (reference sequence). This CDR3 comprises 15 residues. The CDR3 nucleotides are TGTGCCAGCAGTGGGGGGTCAGATACTTACTACGAGCAGTACTTC. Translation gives CASSGGSDTYYEQYF.

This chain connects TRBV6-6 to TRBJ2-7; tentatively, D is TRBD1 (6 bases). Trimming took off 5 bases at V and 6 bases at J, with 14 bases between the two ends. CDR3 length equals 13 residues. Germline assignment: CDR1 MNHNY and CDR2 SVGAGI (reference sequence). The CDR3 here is CASSHQGSGEQYF. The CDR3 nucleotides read TGTGCCAGCAGTCACCAGGGGAGCGGCGAGCAGTACTTC.

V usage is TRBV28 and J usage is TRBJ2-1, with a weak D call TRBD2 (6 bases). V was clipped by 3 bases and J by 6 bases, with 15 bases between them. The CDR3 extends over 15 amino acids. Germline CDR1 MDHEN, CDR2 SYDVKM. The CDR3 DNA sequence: TGTGCCAGCAGTTTTGGGTCTAGCGTGGGCAATGAGCAGTTCTTC. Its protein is CASSFGSSVGNEQFF.

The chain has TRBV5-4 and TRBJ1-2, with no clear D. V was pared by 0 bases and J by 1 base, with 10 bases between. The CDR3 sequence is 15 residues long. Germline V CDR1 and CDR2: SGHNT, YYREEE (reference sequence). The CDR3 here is CASSLGRGSNYGYTF. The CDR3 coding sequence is TGTGCCAGCAGCTTGGGACGGGGTAGTAACTATGGCTACACCTTC.